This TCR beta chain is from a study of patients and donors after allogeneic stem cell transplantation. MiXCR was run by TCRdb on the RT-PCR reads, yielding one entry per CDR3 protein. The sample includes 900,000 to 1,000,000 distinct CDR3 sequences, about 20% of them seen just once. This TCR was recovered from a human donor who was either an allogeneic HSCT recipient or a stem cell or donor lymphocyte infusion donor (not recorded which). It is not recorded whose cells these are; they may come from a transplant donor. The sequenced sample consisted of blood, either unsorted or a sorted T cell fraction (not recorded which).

CDR3 amino acids: CASSFPGPLNTGELFF. Written as DNA, the CDR3 is TGTGCCAGCAGTTTCCCGGGACCGCTGAACACCGGGGAGCTGTTTTTT. The chain combines TRBV27 with TRBJ2-2; either TRBD1 or TRBD2 may supply D (5 bases each). Germline loops: CDR1 MNHEY, CDR2 SMNVEV (reference sequence). This CDR3 comprises 16 residues. The V end lost 3 bases, the J end lost 1 base, and 12 bases lay between the germline ends.